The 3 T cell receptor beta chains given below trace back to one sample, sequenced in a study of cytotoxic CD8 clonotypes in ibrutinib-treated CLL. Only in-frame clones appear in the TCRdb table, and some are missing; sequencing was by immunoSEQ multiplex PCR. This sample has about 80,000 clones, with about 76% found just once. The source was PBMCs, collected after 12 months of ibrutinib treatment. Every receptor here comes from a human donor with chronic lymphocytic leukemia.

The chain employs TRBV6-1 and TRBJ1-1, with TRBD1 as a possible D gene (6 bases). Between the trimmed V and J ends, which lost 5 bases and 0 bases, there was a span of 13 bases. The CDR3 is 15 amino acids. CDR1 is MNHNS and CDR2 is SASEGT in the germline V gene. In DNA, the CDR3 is TGTGCCAGCAGTACCCGGACAGAAATGAACACTGAAGCTTTCTTT. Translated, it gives CASSTRTEMNTEAFF.

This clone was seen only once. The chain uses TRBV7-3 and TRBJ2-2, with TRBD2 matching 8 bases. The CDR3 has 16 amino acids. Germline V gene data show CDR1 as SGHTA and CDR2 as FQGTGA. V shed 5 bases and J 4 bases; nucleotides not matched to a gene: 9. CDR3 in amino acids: CASSPRGGSGTGELFF. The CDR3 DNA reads TGTGCCAGCAGCCCCCGCGGGGGGTCGGGCACCGGGGAGCTGTTTTTT.

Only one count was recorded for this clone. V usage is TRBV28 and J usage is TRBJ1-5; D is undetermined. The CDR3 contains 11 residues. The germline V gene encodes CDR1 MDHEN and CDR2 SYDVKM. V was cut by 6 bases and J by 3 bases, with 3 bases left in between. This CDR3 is CASSLNQPQHF. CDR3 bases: TGTGCCAGCAGCCTCAATCAGCCCCAGCATTTT.